The clone carrying this T cell receptor (beta chain) was picked up many times. The data were produced by immunoSEQ multiplex PCR, yet TCRdb's version contains in-frame clones alone and is incomplete. In the table there are 280,000 or so clones, 80% to 90% of which are singletons. Researchers sorted participants into cohorts using their self-reported clinical history. Recovery among Cohort 3 donors was established by two negative PCRs, clearance, or symptom resolution. These data belong to a study of blood T cell repertoires in COVID-19. As for the study in general: Sites across the United States, Italy and Spain contributed samples from acute and convalescent COVID-19.

V lost 0 bases to trimming and J lost 5 bases; unmatched junction nucleotides: 5. Per germline, CDR1 LNHNV and CDR2 YYDKDF (reference sequence). CDR3 length: 16 amino acids. This clonotype was obtained from a man aged 25 to 40 who had recovered from COVID-19. The V and J genes are TRBV15 and TRBJ2-1, with TRBD1 identical over 9 bases. The sample comprised PBMCs or T cells enriched from blood (not recorded which). CDR3: CATSRDTGGGNNEQFF. The CDR3 nucleotides are TGTGCCACCAGCAGAGATACAGGGGGCGGGAACAATGAGCAGTTCTTC.